This TCR beta chain was profiled in a study of OX40 agonist ivuxolimab in advanced cancers. Study-level background: Ivuxolimab, which targeted the costimulatory receptor OX40 (CD134), was an agonistic, fully human IgG2 monoclonal antibody. The purpose of peripheral TCRbeta sequencing was to test whether ivuxolimab changed TCR sequence diversity and led to clonal T-cell expansion. The monotherapy dose-escalation portion (N ≈ 55 patients) of the phase I ivuxolimab trial is reported in the paper. Intravenous ivuxolimab was administered to patients every 2 weeks at six dose levels: 0.01, 0.1, 0.3, 1.5, 3 and 10 mg/kg. Prior anti-PD-1, anti-PD-L1 or anti-CTLA-4 therapy was permitted, and approximately 40% of dose-escalation patients had received checkpoint inhibitors. Partial responses were achieved by three dose-escalation patients, of whom one had hepatocellular carcinoma and two had cutaneous melanoma. Of the roughly 54 patients in dose escalation, about 19 had hepatocellular carcinoma, about 15 had melanoma, 9 had renal cell carcinoma and 9 had head and neck cancer. In the dose-escalation cohort, 70% to 90% of patients were male, and the mean age was around 65 years with a range of roughly 20 to 79. What the authors observed across the whole study: In the 0.1-3.0 mg/kg groups, partial responders had among the lowest normalized peripheral clonal expansion, particularly in CD8+ T cells. At doses of 0.1 to 3.0 mg/kg, clonal expansion of both CD4+ and CD8+ blood T cells was observed from baseline to week 6. Low levels of normalized T-cell clonal expansion were also seen in some nonresponding patients. After ivuxolimab, expanded clones were on average more numerous among CD8+ T cells than among CD4+ T cells. Which antigens the clonally expanded peripheral T cells were specific for was not determined.

Genomic DNA was isolated from the sorted cells so that the TCRbeta CDR3 region could be sequenced. The immunoSEQ Assay was used to sequence the TCRbeta CDR3 regions. Here the immuneACCESS table is served through TCRdb, limited to in-frame sequences with V and J called. Missing clones are a known gap in these copies; in checked studies unresolved V genes cover under half, and the rest lacks a known reason. The sample has 35,000 to 45,000 clones on record, approximately 84% of them singletons. The ten largest account for around 17% of the sample. The junction carries 14 bases between V and J, which are trimmed by 0 bases and 7 bases respectively. CDR1 and CDR2 are drawn from the germline V gene: SGHTS, YDEGEE. From cysteine to phenylalanine, the CDR3 is 15 amino acids long. Only the CDR3 portion is preserved as DNA: 45 bases, with reading frame beginning at the first base. The trial excluded patients who had a history of autoimmune disease or who were on systemic immunosuppression. Peripheral blood for TCR sequencing was collected from all dose cohorts at baseline, on cycle 4 day 1, and on cycle 7 day 1. Samples came from an open-label, multicenter, first-in-human phase I dose-escalation trial of ivuxolimab. Adults with locally advanced or metastatic melanoma, renal cell, hepatocellular, or head and neck squamous cell carcinoma were enrolled in the trial. Before TCR sequencing, CD4+ T cells and CD8+ T cells were sorted from peripheral blood as separate populations.

On this clone itself: The target of this receptor is not known. No base-level quality is on record; no much larger clone is a single base apart.

The sample in question was CD4+ or CD8+ T cells sorted from blood, obtained in a trial of the OX40 agonist ivuxolimab. The rearranged segments are TRBV5-8 and TRBJ2-1; a tentative D match to TRBD1 spans 5 bases. The TCR sequence derives from an adult with an advanced solid tumor such as melanoma, head and neck, liver or kidney cancer. The CDR3 is CASSLAPGRANEQFF. The DNA sequence follows: TGTGCCAGCAGCTTGGCTCCAGGGCGCGCGAATGAGCAGTTCTTC.